Below are 17 T cell receptor beta chains sequenced from a single sample in a study of molecular identifiers for immune sequencing clone quantification. One entry per CDR3 protein results from TCRdb running MiXCR on the PCR reads. The data contain about 630,000 distinct CDR3 sequences, 25% of them singletons. Sequences were obtained from naive CD8+ T cells from blood, with Jurkat cell RNA spiked in. Subset reported: FACS-sorted CD8+CD4-CCR7+CD45RA+ naive T cells. These receptors all stem from a human donor in good health. Some libraries in this study had Jurkat cell RNA spiked in.

This chain links TRBV29-1 with TRBJ2-1; 7 bases align to TRBD1. The junction had 5 bases not matched to a gene; V was cut back by 5 bases and J by 4 bases. There are 13 residues in the CDR3. CDR1 SQVTM and CDR2 ANQGSEA come from the germline V gene. Here the CDR3 reads CSVRDRLYNEQFF. DNA for the CDR3: TGCAGCGTTAGGGACAGACTATACAATGAGCAGTTCTTC.

This clonotype was counted at least ten times. V is TRBV10-2 and J is TRBJ1-1; tentatively, D is TRBD1 (6 bases). Trimming removed 6 bases at V and 2 bases at J, with 10 bases between. Germline CDR1 WSHSY, CDR2 SAAADI. This CDR3 comprises 13 residues. Here the CDR3 reads CASSDRINTEAFF. Written as DNA, the CDR3 is TGCGCCAGCAGCGACAGGATCAACACTGAAGCTTTCTTT.

This clonotype occurred a few times. J is TRBJ2-2 and V is TRBV29-1, with 8 nucleotides matching TRBD2. The V gene's germline CDR1 is SQVTM and CDR2 ANQGSEA. CDR3 length equals 13 residues. The CDR3 DNA is TGCACCACCCGGGGGGGCGAGGCCGGGGAGCTGTTTTTT. Its translation is CTTRGGEAGELFF.

A note on this clonotype: Given a much more abundant clone one base away, this may be a read error. The V and J genes are TRBV27 and TRBJ1-1, with D perhaps matching TRBD1 (6 bases). The CDR3 loop spans 15 amino acids. Germline CDR1 reads MNHEY; CDR2 reads SMNVEV (reference sequence). The CDR3: CTSIAGGRGGTEAFF. CDR3 in DNA: TGTACCAGCATCGCGGGGGGCCGAGGGGGCACTGAAGCTTTCTTT.

In this sample, this clonotype turned up many times. Written as DNA, the CDR3 is TGCAGCGTTTTAGGCGGGGAGATGGGCGAGCAGTACTTC. Protein product: CSVLGGEMGEQYF. The chain uses TRBV29-1 and TRBJ2-7; weak D call: TRBD2 (6 bases). Germline assignment: CDR1 SQVTM and CDR2 ANQGSEA. The CDR3 spans 13 residues. V lost 5 bases to trimming and J lost 6 bases, with 17 bases between them.

This clonotype came up many times. This chain connects TRBV7-8 to TRBJ2-3; unclear D gene. Germline V gene sequence: CDR1 SGHVS, CDR2 FQNEAQ. V lost 1 base and J 5 bases, leaving 4 bases between the germline ends. This CDR3 has 12 amino acids. The CDR3 nucleotides read TGTGCCAGCAGCTTAGAGGTAGATACGCAGTATTTT. Encoded protein: CASSLEVDTQYF.

This clonotype showed up just a few times. This chain connects TRBV7-9 to TRBJ2-1, with 7 bases aligning to TRBD1. The germline gives CDR1 SEHNR, CDR2 FQNEAQ (reference sequence). With 3 bases clipped from V and 9 bases from J, the junction kept 5 bases outside the gene matches. CDR3 size: 13 residues. The CDR3 DNA reads TGTGCCAGCAGCTTGTCCTCAGGGGGTGAGCAGTTCTTC. It yields the protein CASSLSSGGEQFF.

This clonotype has only one observation. A much larger clone differs by one base, so this may be a read error. The chain uses TRBV13 and TRBJ1-1; D is unclear. Germline V gene sequence: CDR1 PRHDT, CDR2 FYEKMQ (reference sequence). The CDR3 spans 14 residues. Here the CDR3 reads CASSLRPQNTEALF. As DNA, the CDR3 is TGTGCCAGCAGCTTAAGACCGCAGAACACTGAAGCTCTCTTT. The whole variable domain, filled in from reference TRBV13 and TRBJ1-1, reads AAGVIQSPRHLIKEKRETATLKCYPIPRHDTVYWYQQGPGQDPQFLISFYEKMQSDKGSIPDRFSAQQFSDYHSELNMSSLELGDSALYFCASSLRPQNTEALFGQGTRLTVV.

The gene calls are TRBV6-2 or TRBV6-3 and TRBJ1-5; 10 bases map to TRBD1. This CDR3 is 16 amino acids long. Germline CDR1 reads MNHEY; CDR2 reads SVGEGT. Losses at the gene ends were 5 bases for V and 3 bases for J; bases not matched to a gene: 7. In DNA, the CDR3 is TGTGCCAGCAGTACCAAGGACAGGGGGAACAATCAGCCCCAGCATTTT. It encodes CASSTKDRGNNQPQHF.

This clonotype was counted many times. The chain is built from TRBV27 and TRBJ2-2; D remains unclear. Trimming removed 2 bases from V and 0 bases from J, with 4 bases in between. CDR1 is MNHEY and CDR2 is SMNVEV in the germline V gene (reference sequence). CDR3 length: 14 amino acids. CDR3 loop: CASSLQPNTGELFF. The CDR3 nucleotides read TGTGCCAGCAGTTTACAACCGAACACCGGGGAGCTGTTTTTT.

This clonotype came up many times. The V call is TRBV6-2 or TRBV6-3, the J call TRBJ1-1, with unresolved D. CDR1 MNHEY and CDR2 SVGEGT come from the germline V gene. This CDR3 region has 18 residues. The V gene lost 2 bases and the J gene lost 0 bases, with 19 bases spanning the gap. CDR3 sequence (DNA): TGTGCCAGCAGTTACCCTACATATACCCCCACCTTGAACACTGAAGCTTTCTTT. Its protein product is CASSYPTYTPTLNTEAFF.

This clonotype occurred a few times. The rearrangement uses TRBV9 and TRBJ1-1, with D perhaps matching TRBD1 (5 bases). The CDR3 is made up of 17 amino acids. CDR1 and CDR2 from the germline V gene are SGDLS and YYNGEE. V was cut by 5 bases and J by 1 base, with 21 bases left in between. The CDR3, as DNA: TGTGCCAGCAGGGATATACAGGTTTTCGGTCCGAACACTGAAGCTTTCTTT. Translating it yields CASRDIQVFGPNTEAFF.

The chain joins TRBV7-9 to TRBJ1-3; 7 nucleotides agree with TRBD1. Germline CDR1 is SEHNR and CDR2 is FQNEAQ (reference sequence). The CDR3 covers 17 residues. After removal of 3 bases from V and 1 base from J, the junction contained 9 bases not matched to a gene. The CDR3 loop is CASSLLPGQQSGNTIYF. The CDR3 DNA is TGTGCCAGCAGCTTGCTACCGGGACAGCAATCTGGAAACACCATATATTTT.

In this sample, this clonotype turned up many times. The rearrangement uses TRBV27 and TRBJ2-4; perhaps D is TRBD1 or TRBD2 (5 bases each). CDR3 length equals 13 residues. Germline-derived CDR1 and CDR2 are MNHEY and SMNVEV (reference sequence). V was shortened by 7 bases and J by 14 bases, with 21 bases between the two germline ends. CDR3 nucleotide sequence: TGTGCCAGCAAACCGGCCGGGACGGCGGAGGAGTACTTC. It encodes CASKPAGTAEEYF.

This chain connects TRBV11-2 to TRBJ2-7, with 7 bases lining up with TRBD1. The CDR3 is 20 residues long. Trimming took 4 bases from V and 4 from J; bases not matched to a gene: 25. Germline lookup yields CDR1 SGHAT and CDR2 FQNNGV. CDR3 region: CASSSGGPGPAQVRPYEQYF. Written as DNA, the CDR3 is TGTGCCAGCAGCTCAGGGGGTCCGGGACCAGCCCAAGTCCGGCCTTACGAGCAGTACTTC. Full variable domain (outside the CDR3, taken from reference TRBV11-2 and TRBJ2-7): EAGVAQSPRYKIIEKRQSVAFWCNPISGHATLYWYQQILGQGPKLLIQFQNNGVVDDSQLPKDRFSAERLKGVDSTLKIQPAKLEDSAVYLCASSSGGPGPAQVRPYEQYFGPGTRLTVT.

This clonotype was found a few times. This chain joins TRBV3-1 and TRBJ2-7, with a tentative D call TRBD1 (6 bases). CDR1 and CDR2 (germline): LGHDT, YNNKEL (reference sequence). The CDR3 runs 14 residues. Trimming pared 3 bases from V and 3 bases from J, leaving 12 bases between. In DNA, the CDR3 is TGTGCCAGCAGCCATGGCTGGGACATCTACGAGCAGTACTTC. It yields the protein CASSHGWDIYEQYF.

The chain joins TRBV2 to TRBJ1-2; the D gene is possibly TRBD1 (5 bases). Per germline, CDR1 SNHLY and CDR2 FYNNEI. V was shortened by 4 bases and J by 0 bases, with 15 bases between the two germline ends. This CDR3 contains 16 residues. The DNA for the CDR3 is TGTGCCAGCAGTGGGGGCAGGGCCCCAGCTAACTATGGCTACACCTTC. Its protein is CASSGGRAPANYGYTF.